What follows are 10 T cell receptor beta chains derived from one specimen sequenced in a study of cytomegalovirus exposure and HLA in healthy donors. Using immunoSEQ multiplex PCR, the repertoire was profiled, and TCRdb retains in-frame clones only, with some absent. The sample consists of roughly 50,000 clones, roughly 89% of them appearing once. Sequencing was done on a sample of PBMCs. The receptors were sampled from a woman between 18 and 30 years old in good health and CMV-seropositive.

The chain links TRBV6-5 to TRBJ2-4; unclear D gene. Trimming cost V 5 bases and J 0 bases, with 11 bases left between them. This CDR3 has 15 residues. Germline CDR1 MNHEY, CDR2 SVGAGI. This chain's CDR3 is CASSLSPVAKNIQYF. The CDR3 nucleotides read TGTGCCAGCAGTCTTTCCCCGGTAGCCAAAAACATTCAGTACTTC.

The chain couples TRBV7-2 to TRBJ2-1, with D possibly TRBD2 on 5 matching bases. There are 12 residues in the CDR3. The V gene's germline CDR1 is SGHTA and CDR2 FQGNSA. V lost 4 bases, J lost 11 bases, and 12 bases lay in between. The CDR3: CASSSTGNQQFF. CDR3 DNA sequence: TGTGCCAGCAGCTCGACCGGGAACCAGCAGTTCTTC.

This clone appeared once. The chain carries TRBV30 and TRBJ1-5, with 7 bases aligning to TRBD1. CDR1 is GTSNPN, CDR2 SVGIG, per germline (reference sequence). V trimming: 1 base; J trimming: 6 bases; junction bases outside the gene matches: 3. This CDR3 spans 13 amino acids. The CDR3, as DNA: TGTGCCTGGAGTGGACAGGGAAGTCAGCCCCAGCATTTT. Its protein is CAWSGQGSQPQHF.

The chain combines TRBV7-2 with TRBJ2-1; TRBD2 agrees at 12 bases. The CDR3 contains 19 residues. Germline lookup yields CDR1 SGHTA and CDR2 FQGNSA. V was clipped by 1 base and J by 0 bases; unmatched bases: 7. CDR3 nucleotides: TGTGCCAGCAGCTTAGGTCTAGCGGGAGGGGTCAGCTCCTACAATGAGCAGTTCTTC. Translated, it gives CASSLGLAGGVSSYNEQFF.

This clone was seen just once. The chain recombines TRBV14 with TRBJ1-1; 8 nucleotides match TRBD1. Germline trimming cut 0 bases from V and 0 bases from J; bases unmatched to any gene: 6. CDR1 is SGHDN, CDR2 FVKESK, per germline. CDR3 size: 17 residues. For the CDR3, the DNA is TGTGCCAGCAGCCAAGAAACAGGGGGGATAATGAACACTGAAGCTTTCTTT. Translating it yields CASSQETGGIMNTEAFF.

The chain couples TRBV6-5 to TRBJ2-7; D uncertain. V lost 7 bases and J 3 bases, leaving 13 bases between the germline ends. This CDR3 comprises 13 residues. Germline CDR1 and CDR2: MNHEY and SVGAGI. CDR3 coding DNA: TGTGCCAGCAAGGTTAGCCTGAACTACGAGCAGTACTTC. This encodes CASKVSLNYEQYF.

J is TRBJ2-3 and V is TRBV2, with 11 nucleotides matching TRBD2. Trimming at V came to 6 bases and at J to 2 bases, leaving 7 bases not matched to a gene. The germline CDR1 and CDR2 sequences are SNHLY and FYNNEI. The CDR3 extends over 16 amino acids. CDR3 in DNA: TGTGCCAGCAGGGCCGGGACTAGCGGATTCACAGATACGCAGTATTTT. Amino acids: CASRAGTSGFTDTQYF.

This chain links TRBV11-2 with TRBJ2-1; D unresolved. CDR1 is SGHAT and CDR2 is FQNNGV in the germline V gene. The CDR3 totals 16 residues. Trimming took 1 base from V and 2 from J, leaving 12 bases between them. CDR3 nucleotide sequence: TGTGCCAGCAGCTTAGGAGATCTTTCAACCTACAATGAGCAGTTCTTC. As protein: CASSLGDLSTYNEQFF.

The V gene is TRBV9, the J gene TRBJ1-1; tentative D call: TRBD1 (6 bases). V lost 4 bases, J lost 3 bases, and 16 bases lay in between. This CDR3 spans 15 amino acids. Germline V gives CDR1 SGDLS, CDR2 YYNGEE. The CDR3 loop reads CASSPRGLGDTEAFF. CDR3 coding DNA: TGTGCCAGCAGCCCGCGGGGGCTTGGGGACACTGAAGCTTTCTTT.

The V gene is TRBV4-1, the J gene TRBJ1-5; D remains ambiguous. CDR1 is MGHRA, CDR2 YSYEKL, per germline. Trimming shortened V by 0 bases and J by 4 bases, and 10 bases separated the two germline ends. This CDR3 comprises 15 residues. The CDR3 sequence: CASSQDGVWNQPQHF. The CDR3 DNA sequence: TGCGCCAGCAGCCAAGACGGGGTATGGAATCAGCCCCAGCATTTT.